This is a list of T cell receptor beta chains from one sample in a study of T cells after yellow fever vaccination. TCRdb called the 5' RACE reads again in MiXCR, with one record for every CDR3 protein. The sample shows 500,000 to 650,000 distinct CDR3 sequences, approximately 12% of them seen only once. The source was PBMCs, collected on the day of the yellow fever booster vaccination. Receptor source: a man aged 30 to 39 who received the YFV17D yellow fever vaccine. CDR3s include the opening cysteine and the closing phenylalanine or tryptophan. The order of the fields is clone size, J gene, D gene, V gene, CDR3 protein, CDR3 DNA. The D gene is left open where the match is weak. Clone sizes are given selectively: once, few, many, or a class where the clone is expanded.

size: NA
J: TRBJ2-7
D: NA
V: TRBV20-1
CDR3: CSARARDSQGAGQYF
DNA: TGCAGTGCTAGGGCTCGGGACTCCCAAGGGGCCGGGCAGTACTTC

size: NA
J: TRBJ2-4
D: NA
V: TRBV6-5
CDR3: CASSYGAKNIQYF
DNA: TGTGCCAGCAGTTACGGGGCCAAAAACATTCAGTACTTC

size: NA
J: TRBJ2-7
D: TRBD2
V: TRBV20-1
CDR3: CSARTSGFYEQYF
DNA: TGCAGTGCTAGGACTAGCGGCTTCTACGAGCAGTACTTC

size: NA
J: TRBJ2-7
D: NA
V: TRBV7-9
CDR3: CASSISPPGGYEQYF
DNA: TGTGCCAGCAGCATTTCCCCCCCCGGCGGCTACGAGCAGTACTTC

size: NA
J: TRBJ1-5
D: NA
V: TRBV6-2/TRBV6-3
CDR3: CASSYITGGQPQHF
DNA: TGTGCCAGCAGTTACATCACAGGCGGTCAGCCCCAGCATTTT

size: few
J: TRBJ1-1
D: TRBD1
V: TRBV12-3/TRBV12-4
CDR3: CATKTGMNTEAFF
DNA: TGTGCCACGAAGACAGGGATGAACACTGAAGCTTTCTTT

size: few
J: TRBJ2-7
D: NA
V: TRBV5-1
CDR3: CASSLGAPSYEQYF
DNA: TGCGCCAGCAGCTTGGGCGCACCCTCCTACGAGCAGTACTTC

size: few
J: TRBJ2-4
D: NA
V: TRBV7-2
CDR3: CASSEGGAPAKNIQYF
DNA: TGTGCCAGCAGCGAAGGAGGGGCCCCGGCCAAAAACATTCAGTACTTC

size: NA
J: TRBJ2-1
D: NA
V: TRBV7-6
CDR3: CASSLAARGDEQFF
DNA: TGTGCCAGCAGCTTAGCGGCTCGGGGAGATGAGCAGTTCTTC

size: NA
J: TRBJ2-1
D: NA
V: TRBV18
CDR3: CASSPSRGYNEQFF
DNA: TGTGCCAGCTCACCGTCTAGAGGGTACAATGAGCAGTTCTTC

size: few
J: TRBJ2-1
D: TRBD2
V: TRBV5-1
CDR3: CASSWSNSGIRNEQFF
DNA: TGCGCCAGCAGCTGGTCTAATAGCGGGATCAGAAATGAGCAGTTCTTC

size: few
J: TRBJ1-6
D: TRBD1
V: TRBV29-1
CDR3: CSVSGTGGNSPLHF
DNA: TGCAGCGTCTCCGGGACAGGGGGTAATTCACCCCTCCACTTT

size: few
J: TRBJ1-3
D: NA
V: TRBV7-2
CDR3: CASSQQGFFSGNTIYF
DNA: TGTGCCAGCAGCCAGCAGGGGTTCTTCTCTGGAAACACCATATATTTT

size: few
J: TRBJ2-7
D: NA
V: TRBV19
CDR3: CASSITGDGAYEQYF
DNA: TGTGCCAGTAGTATTACGGGGGATGGGGCTTACGAGCAGTACTTC

size: NA
J: TRBJ1-1
D: TRBD1
V: TRBV6-1
CDR3: CASRDRGSVTEAFF
DNA: TGTGCCAGCCGCGACAGGGGATCCGTAACTGAAGCTTTCTTT

size: few
J: TRBJ2-2
D: TRBD2
V: TRBV3-1
CDR3: CASSQDRRLAANTGELFF
DNA: TGTGCCAGCAGCCAAGATCGTCGACTAGCGGCGAACACCGGGGAGCTGTTTTTT

size: NA
J: TRBJ2-1
D: TRBD2
V: TRBV5-1
CDR3: CASSLSSGKVGEQFF
DNA: TGCGCCAGCAGCTTAAGTAGCGGGAAGGTGGGTGAGCAGTTCTTC

size: few
J: TRBJ2-3
D: NA
V: TRBV19
CDR3: CATLSGRLTDTQYF
DNA: TGTGCCACCCTATCAGGGCGTCTCACAGATACGCAGTATTTT

size: NA
J: TRBJ1-5
D: NA
V: TRBV19
CDR3: CASTRSVVQPQHF
DNA: TGTGCCAGTACCCGAAGCGTGGTTCAGCCCCAGCATTTT

size: few
J: TRBJ2-3
D: NA
V: TRBV29-1
CDR3: CSGLFYTQYF
DNA: TGCAGCGGGCTTTTTTATACGCAGTATTTT

size: NA
J: TRBJ2-7
D: NA
V: TRBV10-3
CDR3: CAISESTGNEQYF
DNA: TGTGCCATCAGTGAGAGTACAGGGAACGAGCAGTACTTC

size: many
J: TRBJ2-4
D: NA
V: TRBV5-1
CDR3: CASSLGGTQGSAKNIQYF
DNA: TGCGCCAGCAGCTTGGGGGGCACCCAGGGGTCAGCCAAAAACATTCAGTACTTC

size: few
J: TRBJ2-1
D: NA
V: TRBV5-1
CDR3: CASSSQGRGGYNEQFF
DNA: TGCGCCAGCAGCTCCCAGGGCAGGGGGGGTTACAATGAGCAGTTCTTC

size: NA
J: TRBJ2-7
D: TRBD2
V: TRBV6-1
CDR3: CASKKDRNLAGAYEQYF
DNA: TGTGCCAGCAAAAAGGACAGGAATCTAGCGGGAGCCTACGAGCAGTACTTC

size: few
J: TRBJ2-7
D: NA
V: TRBV27
CDR3: CASRNRASYEQYF
DNA: TGTGCCAGCAGGAACAGGGCTTCCTACGAGCAGTACTTC

size: NA
J: TRBJ2-7
D: NA
V: TRBV30
CDR3: CAWKLTASVREQYF
DNA: TGTGCCTGGAAACTAACCGCTTCGGTACGCGAGCAGTACTTC